These 2 T cell receptor beta chains originate from one sample sequenced in a study of blood T cell repertoires in COVID-19 (dated by TCRdb to 2020 to 2021). Preparation of the library involved the immunoSEQ multiplex PCR assay. TCRdb limited this immuneACCESS table to in-frame rearrangements with V and J called. A share of clones is missing; checked studies link under half to unresolved V genes, and the rest is unexplained. Present in this sample are 150,000 to 200,000 clones, roughly four fifths of which were seen just once. The ten biggest clones cover less than 10% of the sample. Input material: peripheral blood. These receptor sequences come from a woman in her seventies with COVID-19, enrolled during active disease.

This chain joins TRBV30 and TRBJ2-1; 11 bases align to TRBD2. The CDR3 has 15 amino acids. V was clipped by 2 bases and J by 13 bases; unmatched bases: 13. Per the germline V gene, CDR1 is GTSNPN and CDR2 is SVGIG (reference sequence). Here the CDR3 DNA reads TGTGCCTGGAGTATGAAGACTAGCGGGACCAGCCATCAGTTCTTC. This gives the protein CAWSMKTSGTSHQFF.

The CDR3 DNA is TGTGCCAGCAGTTTCTCGGACAGAGGGGGGGCAGATACGCAGTATTTT. Protein: CASSFSDRGGADTQYF. The rearrangement links TRBV28 to TRBJ2-3; perhaps TRBD2 as D (7 bases). The CDR3 sequence is 16 residues long. Germline V gives CDR1 MDHEN, CDR2 SYDVKM. V was trimmed by 3 bases and J by 4 bases, leaving 17 bases between them.